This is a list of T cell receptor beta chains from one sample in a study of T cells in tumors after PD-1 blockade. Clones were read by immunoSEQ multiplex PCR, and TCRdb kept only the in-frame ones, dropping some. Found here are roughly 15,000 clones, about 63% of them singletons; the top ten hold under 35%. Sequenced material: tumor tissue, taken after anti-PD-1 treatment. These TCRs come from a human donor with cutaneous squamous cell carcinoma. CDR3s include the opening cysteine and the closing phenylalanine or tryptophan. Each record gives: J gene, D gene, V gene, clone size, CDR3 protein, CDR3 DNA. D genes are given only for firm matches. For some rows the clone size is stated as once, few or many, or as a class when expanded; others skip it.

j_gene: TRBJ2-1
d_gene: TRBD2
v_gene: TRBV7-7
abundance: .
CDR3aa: CASSQLLAGGPNEQFF
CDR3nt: TGTGCCAGCAGCCAGCTCCTAGCGGGGGGGCCTAATGAGCAGTTCTTC

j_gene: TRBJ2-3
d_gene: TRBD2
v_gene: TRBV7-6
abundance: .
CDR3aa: CASSLAGGTDTQYF
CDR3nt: TGTGCCAGCAGCTTGGCGGGAGGCACAGATACGCAGTATTTT

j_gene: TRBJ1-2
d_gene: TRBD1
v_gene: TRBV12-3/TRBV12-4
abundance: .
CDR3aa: CASSLGTGHGYTF
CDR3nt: TGTGCCAGCAGTTTAGGGACAGGGCATGGCTACACCTTC

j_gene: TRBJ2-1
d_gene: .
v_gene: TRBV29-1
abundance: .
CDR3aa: CSVEGAVNEQFF
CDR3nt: TGCAGCGTTGAAGGAGCGGTCAATGAGCAGTTCTTC

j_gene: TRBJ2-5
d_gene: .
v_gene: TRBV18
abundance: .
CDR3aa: CASSPPSQETQYF
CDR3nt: TGTGCCAGCTCACCCCCGTCCCAAGAGACCCAGTACTTC

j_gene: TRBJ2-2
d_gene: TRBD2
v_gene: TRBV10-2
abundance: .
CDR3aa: CASRGLAGGRGELFF
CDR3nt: TGCGCCAGCAGGGGACTAGCGGGGGGGCGCGGGGAGCTGTTTTTT

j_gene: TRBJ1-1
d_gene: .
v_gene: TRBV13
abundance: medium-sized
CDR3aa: CASTRGFGTEAFF
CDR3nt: TGTGCCAGCACTAGGGGATTTGGCACTGAAGCTTTCTTT

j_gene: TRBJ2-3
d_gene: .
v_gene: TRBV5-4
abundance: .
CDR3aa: CASSPLGDTQYF
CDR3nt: TGTGCCAGCAGCCCCTTGGGAGATACGCAGTATTTT

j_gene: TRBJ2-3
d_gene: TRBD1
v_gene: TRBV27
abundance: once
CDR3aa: CASSLSTGGTDTQYF
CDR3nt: TGTGCCAGCAGTTTAAGCACAGGGGGCACAGATACGCAGTATTTT

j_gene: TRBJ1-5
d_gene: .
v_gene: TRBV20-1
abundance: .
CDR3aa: CSASNIGGNQPQHF
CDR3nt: TGCAGTGCTAGTAATATTGGCGGGAATCAGCCCCAGCATTTT

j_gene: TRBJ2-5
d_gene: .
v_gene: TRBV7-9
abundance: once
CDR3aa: CASELQETQYF
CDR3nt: TGTGCCAGCGAGCTCCAAGAGACCCAGTACTTC

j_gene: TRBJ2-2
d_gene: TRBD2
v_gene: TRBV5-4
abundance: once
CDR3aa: CASSLGLATTGELFF
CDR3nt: TGTGCCAGCAGCTTGGGACTAGCGACGACCGGGGAGCTGTTTTTT

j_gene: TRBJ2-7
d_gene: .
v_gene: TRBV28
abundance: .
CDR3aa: CASRGVLLFTYEQYF
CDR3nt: TGTGCCAGCAGGGGGGTCCTCCTATTTACCTACGAGCAGTACTTC

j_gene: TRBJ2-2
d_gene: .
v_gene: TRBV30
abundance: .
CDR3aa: CAWSANHNTGELFF
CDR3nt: TGTGCCTGGAGTGCGAACCATAACACCGGGGAGCTGTTTTTT

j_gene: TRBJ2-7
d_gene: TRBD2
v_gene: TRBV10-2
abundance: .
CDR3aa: CASMVGGAYEQYF
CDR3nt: TGCGCCAGCATGGTCGGGGGGGCCTACGAGCAGTACTTC

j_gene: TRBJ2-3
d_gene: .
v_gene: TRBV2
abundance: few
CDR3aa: CASRVKDTQYF
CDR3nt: TGTGCCAGCAGGGTAAAGGATACGCAGTATTTT

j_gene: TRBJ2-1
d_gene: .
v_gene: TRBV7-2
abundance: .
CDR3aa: CASSLGAGTINEQFF
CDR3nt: TGTGCCAGCAGCTTAGGCGCCGGGACCATAAATGAGCAGTTCTTC

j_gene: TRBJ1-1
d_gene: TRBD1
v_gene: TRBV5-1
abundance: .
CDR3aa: CASSRTGANTEAFF
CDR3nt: TGCGCCAGCAGCCGGACAGGGGCGAACACTGAAGCTTTCTTT

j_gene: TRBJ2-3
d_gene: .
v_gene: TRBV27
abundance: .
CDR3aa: CASSSISSGGSTDTQYF
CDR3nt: TGTGCCAGCAGTTCGATATCTAGTGGGGGTAGCACAGATACGCAGTATTTT

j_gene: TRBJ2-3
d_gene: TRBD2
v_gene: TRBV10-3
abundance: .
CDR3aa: CAISEMGLAGFPDTQYF
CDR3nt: TGTGCCATCAGTGAAATGGGACTAGCGGGATTTCCAGATACGCAGTATTTT

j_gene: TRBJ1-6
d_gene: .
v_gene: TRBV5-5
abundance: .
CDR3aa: CASSLEQYNSPLHF
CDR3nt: TGTGCCAGCAGCTTGGAACAGTATAATTCACCCCTCCACTTT

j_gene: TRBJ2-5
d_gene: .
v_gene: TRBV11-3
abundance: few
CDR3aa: CASSLVVAQETQYF
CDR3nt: TGTGCCAGCAGCTTAGTAGTAGCCCAAGAGACCCAGTACTTC

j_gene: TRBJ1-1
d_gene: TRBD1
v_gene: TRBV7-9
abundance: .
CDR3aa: CASSSRQGARTEAFF
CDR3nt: TGTGCCAGCAGCAGCCGACAGGGGGCGAGGACTGAAGCTTTCTTT

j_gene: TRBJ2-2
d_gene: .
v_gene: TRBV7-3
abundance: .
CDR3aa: CASAGKNTGELFF
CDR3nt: TGTGCCAGCGCAGGGAAGAACACCGGGGAGCTGTTTTTT

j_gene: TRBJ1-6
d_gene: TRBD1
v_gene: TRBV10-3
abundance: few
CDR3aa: CAISAGGNSPLHF
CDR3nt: TGTGCCATCAGTGCAGGGGGTAATTCACCCCTCCACTTT

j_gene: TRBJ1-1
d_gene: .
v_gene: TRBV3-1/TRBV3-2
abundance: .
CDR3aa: CASASLAGTEAFF
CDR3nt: TGTGCCAGCGCCTCCCTCGCTGGAACTGAAGCTTTCTTT

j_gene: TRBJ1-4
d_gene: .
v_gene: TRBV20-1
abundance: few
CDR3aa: CSAQNPGGVFF
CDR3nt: TGCAGTGCTCAGAACCCAGGTGGGGTGTTTTTT

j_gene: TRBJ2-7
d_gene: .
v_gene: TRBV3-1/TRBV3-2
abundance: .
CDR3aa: CASSVGGSIEQYF
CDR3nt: TGTGCCAGCAGCGTTGGCGGGTCCATCGAGCAGTACTTC

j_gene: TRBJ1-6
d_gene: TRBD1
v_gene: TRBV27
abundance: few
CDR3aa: CASSFRRTGESPLHF
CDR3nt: TGTGCCAGCAGTTTTCGGAGGACAGGGGAATCACCCCTCCACTTT

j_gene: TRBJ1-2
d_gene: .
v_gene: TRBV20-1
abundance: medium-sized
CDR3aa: CSAPRARGYTF
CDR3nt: TGCAGTGCCCCCAGGGCACGGGGCTACACCTTC

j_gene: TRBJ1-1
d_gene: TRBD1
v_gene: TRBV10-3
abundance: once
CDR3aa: CAISEGQGTEAFF
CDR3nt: TGTGCCATCAGTGAGGGACAGGGGACTGAAGCTTTCTTT

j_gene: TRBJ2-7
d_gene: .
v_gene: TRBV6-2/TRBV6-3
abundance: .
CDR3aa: CASSYLYEQYF
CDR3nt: TGTGCCAGCAGTTACCTCTACGAGCAGTACTTC

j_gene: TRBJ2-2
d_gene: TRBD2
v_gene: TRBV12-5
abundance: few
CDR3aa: CASGLVFSGGPTNTGELFF
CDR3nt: TGTGCTAGTGGTTTGGTTTTCAGCGGGGGGCCCACGAACACCGGGGAGCTGTTTTTT

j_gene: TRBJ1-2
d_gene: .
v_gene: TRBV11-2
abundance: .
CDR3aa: CASSPGEGGGYTF
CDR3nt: TGTGCCAGCAGCCCGGGAGAGGGTGGCGGCTACACCTTC

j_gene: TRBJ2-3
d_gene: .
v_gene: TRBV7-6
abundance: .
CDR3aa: CASSLLGSGSTDTQYF
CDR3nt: TGTGCCAGCAGCTTATTGGGGAGCGGGAGCACAGATACGCAGTATTTT

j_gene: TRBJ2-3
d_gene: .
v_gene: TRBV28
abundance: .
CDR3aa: CASSSRQVGRTDTQYF
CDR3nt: TGTGCCAGCAGTTCCCGACAGGTTGGAAGAACAGATACGCAGTATTTT

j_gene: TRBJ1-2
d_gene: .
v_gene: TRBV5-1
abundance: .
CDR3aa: CASSLVWAGKVPRYGYTF
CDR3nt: TGCGCCAGCAGCTTGGTATGGGCAGGAAAGGTCCCGCGGTATGGCTACACCTTC

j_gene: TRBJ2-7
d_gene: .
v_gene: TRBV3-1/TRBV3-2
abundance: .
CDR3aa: CARYVQGPRWEQYF
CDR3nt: TGTGCCAGATACGTACAGGGACCCCGTTGGGAGCAGTACTTC

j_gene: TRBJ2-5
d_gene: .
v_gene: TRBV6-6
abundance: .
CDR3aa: CASSRTSAQETQYF
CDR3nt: TGTGCCAGCAGTCGAACTAGTGCCCAAGAGACCCAGTACTTC

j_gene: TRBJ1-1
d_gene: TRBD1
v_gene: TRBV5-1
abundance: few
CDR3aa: CASSEQGVNTEAFF
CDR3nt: TGCGCCAGCAGCGAACAGGGGGTGAACACTGAAGCTTTCTTT

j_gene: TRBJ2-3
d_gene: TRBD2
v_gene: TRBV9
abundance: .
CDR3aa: CASSVGLAGADTQYF
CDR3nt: TGTGCCAGCAGCGTGGGACTAGCGGGGGCGGATACGCAGTATTTT

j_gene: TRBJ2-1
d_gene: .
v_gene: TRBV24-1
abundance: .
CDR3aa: CATSVEGEGGQFF
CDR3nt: TGTGCCACCAGTGTGGAGGGCGAGGGAGGGCAGTTCTTC

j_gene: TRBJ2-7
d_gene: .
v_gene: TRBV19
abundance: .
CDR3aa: CASSSPGRSYEQYF
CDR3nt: TGTGCCAGTAGCTCACCTGGACGCTCCTACGAGCAGTACTTC

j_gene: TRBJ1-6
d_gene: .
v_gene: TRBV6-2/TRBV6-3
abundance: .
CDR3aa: CASSQIGPGPGSPLHF
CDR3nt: TGTGCCAGCAGTCAGATAGGGCCAGGCCCTGGTTCACCCCTCCACTTT